This entry features one TCR beta chain sequence. The second PCR ran roughly 7 to 12 cycles with a sample-barcoded 5' primer and J-beta primers. From the 5' RACE reads, TCRdb called clonotypes with MiXCR, one entry per CDR3 protein. This table holds some 1.5 million distinct CDR3 sequences, roughly two fifths found once. This entry comes from a study of blood T cells in healthy people across ages. The sample taken for sequencing was blood. This TCR was recovered from a woman between 18 and 29 years old in good health.

CDR3 protein: CATSDPLASGNNEQYF. DNA of the CDR3: TGTGCCACCAGTGACCCCTTAGCTAGCGGAAACAATGAGCAGTACTTC. The chain combines TRBV24-1 with TRBJ2-1; 7 nucleotides line up with TRBD2. The last part of the DNA fits TRBJ2-7 better; the J call may be wrong. Germline lookup yields CDR1 KGHDR and CDR2 SFDVKD. The CDR3 is made up of 16 amino acids.